This T cell receptor beta chain was profiled in a study of blood T cell repertoires in COVID-19. In the study overall: The cDNA or gDNA used as material had been derived from T cells, B-cell-depleted T cells, or PBMCs.

The method was immunoSEQ multiplex PCR; TCRdb's version includes in-frame clones alone and lacks a portion of them. This repertoire shows 150,000 to 200,000 clones, more than 70% found once; its top ten account for roughly 6%. The CDR3 extends over 14 amino acids. V shed 7 bases and J 7 bases; nucleotides not matched to a gene: 9. Per the germline V gene, CDR1 is SGHRS and CDR2 is YFSETQ. The source of this sequence is a man between 35 and 55 years old with active or convalescent COVID-19. Sequenced: peripheral blood. The J gene is TRBJ1-4, the V gene TRBV5-1, with 8 bases lining up with TRBD1. The CDR3 nucleotides are TGCGCCAGCGGGACAGGCGGACCAGGTGAAAAACTGTTTTTT. This sequence encodes CASGTGGPGEKLFF.